This T cell receptor (beta chain) was sequenced during a study of blood T cells in healthy people across ages. This clonotype has a handful of counts. Next came a second PCR, run for about 6 to 12 cycles, which used a sample-barcoded 5' primer along with a J-beta primer mix. Each CDR3 protein is one row after TCRdb ran MiXCR on the 5' RACE reads. The table includes some 560,000 distinct CDR3 sequences, 25% to 35% detected once. V lost 5 bases and J lost 6; bases outside the gene matches: 5. From germline, CDR1 is MNHEY and CDR2 SVGAGI. The CDR3 is made up of 14 amino acids. The same sample was also used in a study of T cells of mothers and their children.

The chain links TRBV6-5 to TRBJ1-2; 11 nucleotides agree with TRBD1. The sequencing sample was made of blood. The TCR sequence derives from a boy between 2 and 10 years old in good health. The CDR3 loop is CASSTRTGGNGYTF. The CDR3 DNA follows: TGTGCCAGCAGTACCCGGACAGGGGGCAATGGCTACACCTTC.